This T cell receptor (beta chain) was identified in a study of T-cell memory formation after mild COVID-19. The germline CDR1 and CDR2 sequences are MNHEY and SVGEGT. CDR3 size: 15 residues. V shed 6 bases, J shed 5 bases, and the junction held 12 bases outside the gene matches. This clonotype has at least ten counts. TCRdb redid the calling of the 5' RACE reads with MiXCR, one entry per CDR3 protein. The top ten hold around a fifth of the sample, which has about 360,000 distinct CDR3 sequences, 13% to 15% seen once. V gene TRBV6-2 or TRBV6-3 combines with J gene TRBJ2-5; 7 bases fit TRBD1. The material sequenced was PBMCs or a T cell subset sorted from them (not recorded which). The TCR was taken from a young man who had mild COVID-19 (a few samples of this study predate the infection). Cell type and time point are not known. The CDR3 DNA follows: TGTGCCAGCAGCAAGAGATTGACAGGGTGGGAGACCCAGTACTTC. It codes for CASSKRLTGWETQYF.